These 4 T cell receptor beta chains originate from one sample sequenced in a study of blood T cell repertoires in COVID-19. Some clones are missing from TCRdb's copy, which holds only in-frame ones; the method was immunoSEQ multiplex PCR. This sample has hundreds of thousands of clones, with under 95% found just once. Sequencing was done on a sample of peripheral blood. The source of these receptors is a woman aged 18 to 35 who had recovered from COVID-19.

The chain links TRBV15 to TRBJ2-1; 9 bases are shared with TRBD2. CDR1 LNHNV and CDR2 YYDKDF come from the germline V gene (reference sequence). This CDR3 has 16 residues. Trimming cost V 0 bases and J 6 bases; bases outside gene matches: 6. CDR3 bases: TGTGCCACCAGCAGAGAATATCCTAGCGGGGTCAATGAGCAGTTCTTC. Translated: CATSREYPSGVNEQFF.

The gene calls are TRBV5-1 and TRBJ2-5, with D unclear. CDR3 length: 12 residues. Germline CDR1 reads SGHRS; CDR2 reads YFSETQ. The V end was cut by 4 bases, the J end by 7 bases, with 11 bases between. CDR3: CASSGYSGTQYF. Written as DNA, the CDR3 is TGCGCCAGCAGCGGATACTCGGGGACCCAGTACTTC.

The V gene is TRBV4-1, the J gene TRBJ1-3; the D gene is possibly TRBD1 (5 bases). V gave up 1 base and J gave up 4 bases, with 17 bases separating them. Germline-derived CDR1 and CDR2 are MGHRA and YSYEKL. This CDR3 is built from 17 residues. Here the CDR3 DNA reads TGCGCCAGCAGCCAAGGCTTCGCGGGACGGAGGGGAAACACCATATATTTT. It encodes CASSQGFAGRRGNTIYF.

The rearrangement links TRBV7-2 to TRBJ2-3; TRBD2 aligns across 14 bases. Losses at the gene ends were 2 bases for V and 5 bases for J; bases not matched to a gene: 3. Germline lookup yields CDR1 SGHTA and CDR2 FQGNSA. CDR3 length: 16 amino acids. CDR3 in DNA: TGTGCCAGCAGCTTATTGGGACTAGCGGGAGAAGATACGCAGTATTTT. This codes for CASSLLGLAGEDTQYF.